This T cell receptor beta chain was recorded in a study of OX40 agonist ivuxolimab in advanced cancers. Profiling relied on immunoSEQ multiplex PCR, and the TCRdb table lists in-frame clones only, not all of them. The sample has about 44,000 clones, roughly 86% seen once. The CDR3 totals 15 residues. V was clipped by 4 bases and J by 0 bases; unmatched bases: 3. The germline CDR1 and CDR2 sequences are SGHRS and YFSETQ. The sequence derives from an adult with an advanced solid tumor such as melanoma, head and neck, liver or kidney cancer. Sequencing used CD4+ or CD8+ T cells sorted from blood, obtained in a trial of the OX40 agonist ivuxolimab. The V call is TRBV5-1, the J call TRBJ2-3; TRBD2 matches at 9 bases. This chain's CDR3 is CASSTGLASTDTQYF. The CDR3, as DNA: TGCGCCAGCAGCACCGGACTAGCGAGCACAGATACGCAGTATTTT.